What follows is one T cell receptor (beta chain) and its context. This sample stems from a study of blood T cell repertoires in COVID-19. The authors' processing: Reference gene primers were amplified, and this amplification served to estimate nucleated cell counts. The method was immunoSEQ multiplex PCR; TCRdb's version includes in-frame clones alone and lacks a portion of them. Clone size and V and J calls were adopted from that table, with D and trimming inferred from the DNA. The sample has some 230,000 clones, about 79% seen once. Germline V gene sequence: CDR1 LGHNA, CDR2 YNFKEQ. V lost 7 bases, J lost 6 bases, and 17 bases lay in between. The CDR3 covers 14 residues.

The chain recombines TRBV4-2 with TRBJ2-3; possible D gene TRBD2, 6 bases. The source is a woman aged 35 to 49 with acute COVID-19. The sequencing input was PBMCs or T cells enriched from blood (not recorded which). The CDR3 bases are TGTGCCAGCACCTCGGGGGAGGCCTCCGATACGCAGTATTTT. This gives the protein CASTSGEASDTQYF.